These 13 T cell receptor beta chains were sequenced from one sample in a study of cytomegalovirus exposure and HLA in healthy donors. 13 Jbeta primers and 60 Vbeta primers were used for the PCR. Libraries were prepared by immunoSEQ multiplex PCR; TCRdb keeps only in-frame clonotypes and omits some of them. This table has roughly 120,000 clones, about 80% appearing once. Source material: PBMCs. The receptor set was obtained from a man aged 30 to 39 in good health and CMV-seropositive.

V and J are TRBV7-9 and TRBJ1-1, with D unresolved. CDR3 length: 14 residues. Germline V gene data show CDR1 as SEHNR and CDR2 as FQNEAQ (reference sequence). Trimming removed 2 bases at V and 1 base at J, with 8 bases between. The CDR3 spells CASSLSGENTEAFF. The CDR3 bases are TGTGCCAGCAGCTTAAGCGGGGAGAACACTGAAGCTTTCTTT.

The V call is TRBV11-2, the J call TRBJ2-1, with 11 bases that match TRBD2. There are 15 residues in the CDR3. V was pared by 5 bases and J by 4 bases, with 4 bases of the junction left unmatched. Germline-derived CDR1 and CDR2 are SGHAT and FQNNGV. CDR3 bases: TGTGCCAGCAGCGCACTAGCGGGGGAATACAATGAGCAGTTCTTC. Translated, it gives CASSALAGEYNEQFF.

The chain links TRBV19 to TRBJ2-5; maybe TRBD2 (6 bases). Trimming stripped 6 bases from V and 1 base from J, with 12 bases between. This CDR3 has 14 residues. Germline lookup yields CDR1 LNHDA and CDR2 SQIVND (reference sequence). CDR3 in amino acids: CASSRRRGQETQYF. In nucleotides, the CDR3 is TGTGCCAGTAGCCGACGGAGGGGCCAAGAGACCCAGTACTTC.

The chain joins TRBV2 to TRBJ1-2; D ambiguous. The V and J ends lost 9 bases and 2 bases respectively, with 10 bases between them. Germline V gene lookup returns CDR1 SNHLY and CDR2 FYNNEI. CDR3 length: 12 amino acids. CDR3 region: CARRESNYGYTF. Here the CDR3 DNA reads TGTGCCAGGAGAGAATCGAACTATGGCTACACCTTC.

The V call is TRBV19, the J call TRBJ1-5; TRBD1 agrees at 7 bases. This CDR3 spans 15 amino acids. Germline CDR1 is LNHDA and CDR2 is SQIVND (reference sequence). The ends lost 2 bases at V and 3 bases at J; junction bases unmatched: 4. The CDR3 loop is CASSISGGVNQPQHF. The CDR3 DNA follows: TGTGCCAGTAGTATATCAGGGGGTGTCAATCAGCCCCAGCATTTT.

Turning to this clone: Germline is not matched at one junction end, which may reflect a read error. The J gene is TRBJ2-3, the V gene TRBV4-3; a weak D match, TRBD1 (6 bases). Germline V gene sequence: CDR1 LGHNA, CDR2 YSLEER. This CDR3 spans 15 amino acids. In DNA, the CDR3 is TGCGCCAGCAGCCAAGAAGGGGCAGGGGATAATACGCGGTATTTT. Its protein product is CASSQEGAGDNTRYF.

The chain combines TRBV30 with TRBJ1-1; 7 bases agree with TRBD1. Germline CDR1 is GTSNPN and CDR2 is SVGIG (reference sequence). CDR3 length: 12 residues. J lost 10 bases, V lost 0 bases, and 5 bases had no gene match. CDR3 loop: CAWSVTGAGAFF. The CDR3 DNA sequence: TGTGCCTGGAGTGTCACAGGGGCTGGAGCTTTCTTT.

V usage is TRBV2 and J usage is TRBJ1-6, with TRBD1 matching 7 bases. V lost 7 bases and J lost 6; bases outside the gene matches: 6. The CDR3 is 14 residues long. Germline values: CDR1 SNHLY, CDR2 FYNNEI. CDR3: CASKIQGLNSPLHF. In nucleotides, the CDR3 is TGTGCCAGCAAGATACAGGGGCTTAATTCACCCCTCCACTTT.

Concerning this clone itself: Other DNA sequences in this sample translate to the same CDR3. The chain joins TRBV9 to TRBJ2-5; D might be TRBD2 (7 bases). The V and J ends lost 3 bases and 4 bases respectively, with 19 bases between them. CDR1 is SGDLS and CDR2 is YYNGEE in the germline V gene. The CDR3 consists of 16 residues. The CDR3: CASSDPRRGGIETQYF. CDR3 coding DNA: TGTGCCAGCAGCGATCCAAGGAGGGGGGGCATAGAGACCCAGTACTTC.

The chain recombines TRBV6-5 with TRBJ1-3; D gene ambiguous. Per germline, CDR1 MNHEY and CDR2 SVGAGI. Deletions cut 7 bases from V and 4 bases from J, with 8 bases between. This CDR3 contains 12 residues. As DNA, the CDR3 is TGTGCCAGCACAAGCACGGGAAACACCATATATTTT. Encoded protein: CASTSTGNTIYF.

The gene calls are TRBV11-3 and TRBJ2-3, with 8 nucleotides matching TRBD2. Germline CDR1 and CDR2: SGHNT and YENEEA. Trimming at V came to 1 base and at J to 2 bases, leaving 2 bases not matched to a gene. This CDR3 region has 15 residues. Here the CDR3 DNA reads TGTGCCAGCAGCTTAGGCGGGGGGATCACAGATACGCAGTATTTT. Translated, it gives CASSLGGGITDTQYF. The variable domain in full, with the rest retrieved from reference TRBV11-3 and TRBJ2-3, is EAGVVQSPRYKIIEKKQPVAFWCNPISGHNTLYWYLQNLGQGPELLIRYENEEAVDDSQLPKDRFSAERLKGVDSTLKIQPAELGDSAVYLCASSLGGGITDTQYFGPGTRLTVL.

The V call is TRBV5-6, the J call TRBJ1-3; no definite D call. The CDR3 is 12 amino acids. Trimming removed 6 bases at V and 3 bases at J, with 7 bases between. Germline V gene sequence: CDR1 SGHDT, CDR2 YYEEEE. This chain's CDR3 is CASTSGGNTIYF. CDR3 bases: TGTGCCAGCACCTCCGGTGGAAACACCATATATTTT.

The chain uses TRBV6-5 and TRBJ1-5, with TRBD1 identical over 8 bases. The CDR3 spans 15 residues. V was pared by 1 base and J by 4 bases, with 3 bases of the junction left unmatched. Germline loops: CDR1 MNHEY, CDR2 SVGAGI. The CDR3 is CASSYLRTGNQPQHF. CDR3 sequence (DNA): TGTGCCAGCAGTTACTTACGGACAGGGAATCAGCCCCAGCATTTT.